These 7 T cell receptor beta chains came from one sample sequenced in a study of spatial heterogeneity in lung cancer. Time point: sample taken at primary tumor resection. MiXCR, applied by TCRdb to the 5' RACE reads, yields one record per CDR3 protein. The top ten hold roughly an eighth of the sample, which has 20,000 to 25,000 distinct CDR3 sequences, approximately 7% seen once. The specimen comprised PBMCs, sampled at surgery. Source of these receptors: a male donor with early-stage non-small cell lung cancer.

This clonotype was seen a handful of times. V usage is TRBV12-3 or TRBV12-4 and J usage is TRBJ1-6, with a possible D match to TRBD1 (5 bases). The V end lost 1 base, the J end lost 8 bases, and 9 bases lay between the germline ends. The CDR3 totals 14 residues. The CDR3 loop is CASSLGDGYSPLHF. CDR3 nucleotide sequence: TGTGCCAGCAGTTTAGGGGACGGATATTCACCCCTCCACTTT.

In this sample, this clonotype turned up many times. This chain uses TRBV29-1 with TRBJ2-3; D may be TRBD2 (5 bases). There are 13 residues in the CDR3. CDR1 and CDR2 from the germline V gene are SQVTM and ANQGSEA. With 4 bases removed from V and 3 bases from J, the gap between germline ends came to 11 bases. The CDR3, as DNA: TGCAGCGTTGGGGAGTCGGGGACAGATACGCAGTATTTT. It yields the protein CSVGESGTDTQYF.

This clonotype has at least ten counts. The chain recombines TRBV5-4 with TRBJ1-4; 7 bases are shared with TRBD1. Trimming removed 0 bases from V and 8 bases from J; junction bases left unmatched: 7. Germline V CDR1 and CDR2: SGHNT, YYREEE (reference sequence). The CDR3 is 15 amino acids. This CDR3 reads CASSLANRGGEKLFF. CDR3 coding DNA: TGTGCCAGCAGCTTGGCCAACAGGGGTGGAGAAAAACTGTTTTTT.

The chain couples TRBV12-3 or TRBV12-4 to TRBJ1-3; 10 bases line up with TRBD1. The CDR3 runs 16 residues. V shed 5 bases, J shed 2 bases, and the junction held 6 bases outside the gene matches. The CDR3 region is CASSPPTGGPGNTIYF. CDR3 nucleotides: TGTGCCAGCAGTCCCCCGACAGGGGGCCCTGGAAACACCATATATTTT.

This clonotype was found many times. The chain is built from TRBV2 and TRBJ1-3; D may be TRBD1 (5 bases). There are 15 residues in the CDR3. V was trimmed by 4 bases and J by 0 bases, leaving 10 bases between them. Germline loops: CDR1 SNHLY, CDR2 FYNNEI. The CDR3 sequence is CASSAGTTSGNTIYF. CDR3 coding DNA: TGTGCCAGCAGTGCCGGGACGACCTCTGGAAACACCATATATTTT.

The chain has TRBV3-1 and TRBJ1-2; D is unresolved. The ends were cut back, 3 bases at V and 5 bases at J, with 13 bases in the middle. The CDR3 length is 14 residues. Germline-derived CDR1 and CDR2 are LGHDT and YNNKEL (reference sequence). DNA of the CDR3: TGTGCCAGCAGCCAGGGATCCGGGCAGTATGGCTACACCTTC. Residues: CASSQGSGQYGYTF.

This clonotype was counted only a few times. The CDR3: CSPRGDANYGYTF. In DNA, the CDR3 is TGCAGTCCCCGAGGAGACGCCAACTATGGCTACACCTTC. V and J are TRBV20-1 and TRBJ1-2; D is undetermined. In germline, CDR1 is DFQATT, CDR2 SNEGSKA (reference sequence). The CDR3 length is 13 residues. V was trimmed by 8 bases and J by 2 bases, leaving 15 bases between them.